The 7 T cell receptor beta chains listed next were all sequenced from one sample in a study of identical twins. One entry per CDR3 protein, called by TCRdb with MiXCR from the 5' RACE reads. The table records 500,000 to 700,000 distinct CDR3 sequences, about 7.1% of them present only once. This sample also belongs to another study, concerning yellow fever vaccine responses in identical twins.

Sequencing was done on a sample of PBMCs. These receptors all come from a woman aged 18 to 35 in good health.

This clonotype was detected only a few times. This CDR3 reads CASSLDAFTWTGELFF. CDR3 bases: TGTGCCAGCAGTTTAGACGCCTTCACGTGGACCGGGGAGCTGTTTTTT. The chain carries TRBV12-3 or TRBV12-4 and TRBJ2-2; D gene uncertain. This CDR3 has 16 amino acids. V lost 1 base and J lost 5, with 14 bases in between.

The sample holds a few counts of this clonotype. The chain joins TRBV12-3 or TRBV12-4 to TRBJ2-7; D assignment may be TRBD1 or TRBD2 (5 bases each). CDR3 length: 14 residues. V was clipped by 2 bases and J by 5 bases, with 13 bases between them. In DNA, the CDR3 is TGTGCCAGCAGTTTATACGGGGCGCTGGACGAGCAGTACTTC. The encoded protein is CASSLYGALDEQYF.

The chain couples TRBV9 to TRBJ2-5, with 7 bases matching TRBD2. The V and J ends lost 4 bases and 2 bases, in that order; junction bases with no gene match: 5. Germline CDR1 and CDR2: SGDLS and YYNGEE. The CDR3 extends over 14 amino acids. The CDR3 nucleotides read TGTGCCAGCAGCCAAAGCGGGGTGCAAGAGACCCAGTACTTC. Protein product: CASSQSGVQETQYF.

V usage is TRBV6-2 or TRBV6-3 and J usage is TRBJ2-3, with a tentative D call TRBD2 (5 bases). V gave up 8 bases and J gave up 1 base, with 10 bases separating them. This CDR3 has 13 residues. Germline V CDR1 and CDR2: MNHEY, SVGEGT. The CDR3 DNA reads TGTGCCAGCCGGGGATTTGGCACAGATACGCAGTATTTT. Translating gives CASRGFGTDTQYF.

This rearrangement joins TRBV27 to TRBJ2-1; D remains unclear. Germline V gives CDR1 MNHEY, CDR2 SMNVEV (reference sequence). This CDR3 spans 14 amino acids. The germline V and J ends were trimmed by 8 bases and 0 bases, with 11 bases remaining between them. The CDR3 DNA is TGTGCCAGCGCCTCAGTGTTCTCCTACAATGAGCAGTTCTTC. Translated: CASASVFSYNEQFF.

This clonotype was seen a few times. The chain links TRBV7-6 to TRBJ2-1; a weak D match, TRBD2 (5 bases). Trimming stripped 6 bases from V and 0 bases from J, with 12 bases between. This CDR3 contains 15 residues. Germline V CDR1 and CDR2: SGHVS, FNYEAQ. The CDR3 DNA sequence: TGTGCCAGCAGACGTAACAGCGGCTCCTACAATGAGCAGTTCTTC. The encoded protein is CASRRNSGSYNEQFF.

The CDR3 loop is CASSLSGGNEQYF. The CDR3 nucleotides read TGTGCCAGCAGCTTATCAGGGGGCAACGAGCAGTACTTC. The chain employs TRBV7-6 and TRBJ2-7, with 8 bases lining up with TRBD1. Germline trimming cut 2 bases from V and 5 bases from J; bases unmatched to any gene: 2. The germline gives CDR1 SGHVS, CDR2 FNYEAQ. This CDR3 contains 13 residues. Full variable domain (rest looked up from reference TRBV7-6 and TRBJ2-7): GAGVSQSPRYKVTKRGQDVALRCDPISGHVSLYWYRQALGQGPEFLTYFNYEAQQDKSGLPNDRFSAERPEGSISTLTIQRTEQRDSAMYRCASSLSGGNEQYFGPGTRLTVT.